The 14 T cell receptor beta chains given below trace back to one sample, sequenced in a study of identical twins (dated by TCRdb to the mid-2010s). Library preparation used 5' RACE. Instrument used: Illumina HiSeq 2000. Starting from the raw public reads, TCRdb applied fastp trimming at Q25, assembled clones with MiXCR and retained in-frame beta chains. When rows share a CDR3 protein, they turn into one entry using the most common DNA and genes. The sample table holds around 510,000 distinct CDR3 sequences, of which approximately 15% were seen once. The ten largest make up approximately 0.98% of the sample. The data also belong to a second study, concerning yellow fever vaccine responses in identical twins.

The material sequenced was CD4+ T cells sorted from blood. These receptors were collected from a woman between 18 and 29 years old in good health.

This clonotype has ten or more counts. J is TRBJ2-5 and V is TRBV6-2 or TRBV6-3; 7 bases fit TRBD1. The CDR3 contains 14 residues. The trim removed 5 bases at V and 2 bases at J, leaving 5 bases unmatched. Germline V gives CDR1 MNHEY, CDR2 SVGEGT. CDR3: CASSPPGQQETQYF. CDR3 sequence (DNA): TGTGCCAGCAGTCCACCGGGACAGCAAGAGACCCAGTACTTC.

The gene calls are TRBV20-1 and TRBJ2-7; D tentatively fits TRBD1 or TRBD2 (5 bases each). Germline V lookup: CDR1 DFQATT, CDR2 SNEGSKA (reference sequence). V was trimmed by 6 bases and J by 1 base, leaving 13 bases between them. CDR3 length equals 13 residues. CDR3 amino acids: CSAEGTASYEQYF. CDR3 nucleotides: TGCAGTGCAGAAGGGACGGCGTCCTACGAGCAGTACTTC.

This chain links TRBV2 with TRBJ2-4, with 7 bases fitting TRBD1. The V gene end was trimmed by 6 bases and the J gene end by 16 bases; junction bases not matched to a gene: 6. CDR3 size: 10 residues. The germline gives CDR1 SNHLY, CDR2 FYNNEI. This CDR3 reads CASRQGTEYF. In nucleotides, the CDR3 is TGTGCCAGCAGACAAGGGACAGAATACTTC.

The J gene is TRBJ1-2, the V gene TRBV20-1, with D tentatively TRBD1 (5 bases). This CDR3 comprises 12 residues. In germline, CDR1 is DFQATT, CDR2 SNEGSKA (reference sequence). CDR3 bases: TGCAGGGGGCACGGAGGCGGCTATGGCTACACCTTC. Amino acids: CRGHGGGYGYTF.

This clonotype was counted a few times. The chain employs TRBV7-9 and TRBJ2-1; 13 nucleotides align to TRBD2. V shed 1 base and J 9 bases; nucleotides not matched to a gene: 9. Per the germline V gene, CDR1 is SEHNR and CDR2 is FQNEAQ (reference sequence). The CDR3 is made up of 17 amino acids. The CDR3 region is CASSLVLGLAGVGEQFF. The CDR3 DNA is TGTGCCAGCAGCTTAGTGCTCGGACTAGCGGGAGTTGGTGAGCAGTTCTTC.

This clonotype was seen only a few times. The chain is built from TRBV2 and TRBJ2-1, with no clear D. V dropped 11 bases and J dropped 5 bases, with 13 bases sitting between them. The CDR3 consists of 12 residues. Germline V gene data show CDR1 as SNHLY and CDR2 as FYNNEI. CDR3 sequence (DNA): TGTGCCCACCAAAGACTGGACAATGAGCAGTTCTTC. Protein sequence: CAHQRLDNEQFF.

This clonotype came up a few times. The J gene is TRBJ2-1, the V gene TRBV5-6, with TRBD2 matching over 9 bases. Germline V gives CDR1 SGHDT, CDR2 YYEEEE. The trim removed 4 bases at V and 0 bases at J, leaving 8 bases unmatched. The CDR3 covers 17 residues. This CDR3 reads CASSLLSGSASYNEQFF. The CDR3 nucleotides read TGTGCCAGCAGCCTCCTTAGCGGGAGTGCCTCCTACAATGAGCAGTTCTTC.

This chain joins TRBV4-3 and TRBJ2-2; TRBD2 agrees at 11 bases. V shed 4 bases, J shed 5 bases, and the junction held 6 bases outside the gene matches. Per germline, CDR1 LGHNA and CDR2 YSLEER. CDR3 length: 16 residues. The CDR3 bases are TGCGCCAGCAGCCTTGTAGCGGGAGGGCCAACCGGGGAGCTGTTTTTT. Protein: CASSLVAGGPTGELFF.

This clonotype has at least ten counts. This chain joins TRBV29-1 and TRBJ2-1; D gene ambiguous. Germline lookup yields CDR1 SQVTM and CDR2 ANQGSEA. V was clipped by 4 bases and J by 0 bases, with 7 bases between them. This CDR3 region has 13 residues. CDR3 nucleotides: TGCAGCGTTGGAAGTAACTCCTACAATGAGCAGTTCTTC. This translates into CSVGSNSYNEQFF.

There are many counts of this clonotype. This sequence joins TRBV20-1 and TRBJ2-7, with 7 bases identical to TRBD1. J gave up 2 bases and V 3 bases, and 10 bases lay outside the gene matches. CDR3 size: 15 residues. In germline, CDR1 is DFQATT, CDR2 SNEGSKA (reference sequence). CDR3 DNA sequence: TGCAGTGCTAGGGATCCGACAGGGTCCCCCTACGAGCAGTACTTC. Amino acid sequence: CSARDPTGSPYEQYF.

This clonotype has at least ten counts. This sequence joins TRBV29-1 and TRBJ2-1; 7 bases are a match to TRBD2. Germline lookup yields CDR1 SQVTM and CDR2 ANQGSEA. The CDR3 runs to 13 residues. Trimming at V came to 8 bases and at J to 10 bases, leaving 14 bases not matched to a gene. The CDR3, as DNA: TGCAGCTGGATGTGGTTAGCGGGTAGAGAGCAGTTCTTC. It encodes CSWMWLAGREQFF.

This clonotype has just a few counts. As DNA, the CDR3 is TGTGCCAGCAGCATGACTAGCGGGGGGGCCTACAATGAGCAGTTCTTC. Residues: CASSMTSGGAYNEQFF. The chain is built from TRBV12-3 or TRBV12-4 and TRBJ2-1, with 14 bases matching TRBD2. The CDR3 covers 16 residues. Unmatched junction bases numbered 3, after V lost 6 bases and J lost 2 bases.

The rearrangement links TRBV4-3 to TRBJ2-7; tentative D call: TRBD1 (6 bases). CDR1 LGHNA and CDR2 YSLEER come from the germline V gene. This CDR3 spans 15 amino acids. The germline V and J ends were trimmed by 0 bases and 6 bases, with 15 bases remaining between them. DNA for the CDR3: TGCGCCAGCAGCCAAGACATAGGGGGTTTCCGCGAGCAGTACTTC. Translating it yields CASSQDIGGFREQYF.

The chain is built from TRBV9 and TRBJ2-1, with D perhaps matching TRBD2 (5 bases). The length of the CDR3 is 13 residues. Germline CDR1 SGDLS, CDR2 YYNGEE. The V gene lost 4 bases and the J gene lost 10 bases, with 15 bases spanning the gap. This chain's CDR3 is CASSSAVWGEQFF. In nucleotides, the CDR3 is TGTGCCAGCAGCTCAGCGGTATGGGGAGAGCAGTTCTTC.